This T cell receptor (beta chain) is from a study of blood T cells in healthy people across ages. Study-level points and caveats: Roughly linear declines in TCR beta diversity per million T cells occurred with age.

Each sample gave at least 7 million isolated PBMCs. Per sample, no less than 5.5 micrograms of total RNA were extracted. The second PCR ran about 7 to 12 cycles with a sample-barcoded 5' primer and J-beta primers. Unique molecular identifiers of 12 random nucleotides labeled each cDNA. TCRdb itself ran the 5' RACE reads through MiXCR, one entry per CDR3 protein. The repertoire includes 800,000 to 900,000 distinct CDR3 sequences, roughly 60% of them detected once, and 28% sits in the top ten. A few counts support this clonotype. Its specificity is not known. From germline, CDR1 is MDHEN and CDR2 SYDVKM. This CDR3 spans 14 amino acids. Trimming removed 4 bases at V and 5 bases at J, with 14 bases between.

Sample: blood. This TCR was recovered from a man aged 30-40 years in good health. This chain joins TRBV28 and TRBJ2-5; D unclear. CDR3 DNA: TGTGCCAGCAGTTCCTCCCTCCCGACGGAGACCCAGTACTTC. As protein: CASSSSLPTETQYF.